This T cell receptor beta chain was obtained from a study of STAT5B mutations in CD4+ large granular lymphocyte leukemia. This table comes from immunoSEQ multiplex PCR, and its TCRdb copy is limited to in-frame clones, with some not included. This sample yields 8,000 to 8,500 clones, of which more than 70% are seen a single time; just over 65% belongs to the top ten. The clonotype was recovered from a woman aged 55-70 years with CD4+ T-cell large granular lymphocyte leukemia. The sequenced sample was PBMCs.

The CDR3 bases are TGCAGCGCCGGACAGGGGGCGTACTACGAGCAGTACTTC. Residues: CSAGQGAYYEQYF. J is TRBJ2-7 and V is TRBV29-1; 11 bases line up with TRBD1. This CDR3 spans 13 amino acids. Looked up from germline, CDR1 is SQVTM and CDR2 is ANQGSEA. The V segment lost 7 bases and the J segment 3 bases; nucleotides outside the gene matches: 5.